The clone carrying this T cell receptor (beta chain) was seen repeatedly, ten times or more. Unique molecular identifiers were included in an RNA-based 3' RACE TCR library. MiXCR, applied by TCRdb to the 3' RACE reads, yields one record per CDR3 protein. The sample has 30,000 to 40,000 distinct CDR3 sequences, around 7% seen once; the top ten hold more than 0.85%. As to treatment: PENTA 11 planned treatment interruption arm or continuous ART arm. Samples needed at least 5 million viable cryopreserved PBMCs. The sample originates from a study of HIV-infected children after antiretroviral therapy interruption. As for the study in general: All children had CD4+ count above 500 and viral load below 50 copies/ml.

V lost 5 bases and J lost 2, with 7 bases in between. CDR1 and CDR2 (germline): MNHEY, SVGAGI. This CDR3 is 13 amino acids long. Sequencing was performed on CD45RA+ CD4+ T cells from PBMCs, pooled from several time points, taken from a donor given antiretroviral therapy, either interrupted or continuous. This sample's subset: naive CD4+ CD45RA+ CD45RO- T cells. The chain employs TRBV6-5 and TRBJ2-1; the D is unclear. The source is a pool of human donors with HIV. CDR3: CASSARTYNEQFF. CDR3 nucleotides: TGTGCCAGCAGTGCTAGGACCTACAATGAGCAGTTCTTC.